This T cell receptor (beta chain) was retrieved from a study of blood T cells in healthy people across ages. Notes on the study in general: Age advanced and TCR beta diversity per million T cells fell, roughly linearly.

The second PCR ran about 6 to 12 cycles with a sample-barcoded 5' primer and J-beta primers. MiXCR, run by TCRdb on the 5' RACE reads, gives a single entry per CDR3 protein. The sample shows 1.5 million to 1.9 million distinct CDR3 sequences, 40% to 45% of them seen only once. Trimming removed 4 bases at V and 4 bases at J, with 14 bases between. Per germline, CDR1 MGHRA and CDR2 YSYEKL. The CDR3 loop spans 15 amino acids. Comment on this clonotype: Its antigen is not known.

Sequencing was carried out using blood. This chain uses TRBV4-1 with TRBJ2-1; tentative D call: TRBD2 (6 bases). This receptor was obtained from a woman younger than 30 in good health. Here the CDR3 DNA reads TGCGCCAGCAGCCGGGACGGGGGTCCTTACAATGAGCAGTTCTTC. Translated: CASSRDGGPYNEQFF.